These 27 T cell receptor beta chains share one sample of origin, sequenced in a study of cytomegalovirus exposure and HLA in healthy donors. PCR primers comprised 60 Vbeta and 13 Jbeta primers. Assay: immunoSEQ multiplex PCR; the TCRdb copy retains only in-frame clones and omits some. Found here are approximately 150,000 clones, approximately 73% of them singletons; the top ten hold about 1.5%. The source material was PBMCs. All receptors come from a woman aged 18-30 years in good health and CMV-seronegative.

V and J are TRBV25-1 and TRBJ2-1, with 10 bases that match TRBD2. In germline, CDR1 is MGHDK, CDR2 SYGVNS. The CDR3 covers 14 residues. The V gene end was trimmed by 5 bases and the J gene end by 8 bases; junction bases not matched to a gene: 6. The DNA for the CDR3 is TGTGCCAGCAGTTATCCCGGGACTAGCGATGAGCAGTTCTTC. As protein: CASSYPGTSDEQFF.

A single count supports this clone. CDR3 loop: CATSRVIQGGTEAFF. The CDR3 nucleotides are TGTGCCACCAGCAGGGTAATACAGGGTGGGACTGAAGCTTTCTTT. J is TRBJ1-1 and V is TRBV15; the D gene is possibly TRBD1 (6 bases). V was pared by 3 bases and J by 5 bases, with 16 bases between. The CDR3 spans 15 residues. CDR1 is LNHNV and CDR2 is YYDKDF in the germline V gene (reference sequence).

This clone is a singleton in its sample. This sequence joins TRBV18 and TRBJ2-1; 9 nucleotides match TRBD2. The CDR3 is 16 amino acids. The V gene end was trimmed by 1 base and the J gene end by 8 bases; junction bases not matched to a gene: 9. In germline, CDR1 is KGHSH, CDR2 LQKENI. CDR3 sequence (DNA): TGTGCCAGCTCACCACGTTCAGCGGGAGGCGCCGATGAGCAGTTCTTC. It is translated as CASSPRSAGGADEQFF.

This clone was detected once. The rearrangement links TRBV18 to TRBJ1-2; D gene uncertain. With 3 bases removed from V and 0 bases from J, the gap between germline ends came to 11 bases. Germline V CDR1 and CDR2: KGHSH, LQKENI. The CDR3 has 15 amino acids. This CDR3 is CASSPEREANYGYTF. The CDR3 coding sequence is TGTGCCAGCTCACCTGAGAGAGAAGCTAACTATGGCTACACCTTC.

The chain employs TRBV7-9 and TRBJ1-3; 7 bases match TRBD1. The germline gives CDR1 SEHNR, CDR2 FQNEAQ (reference sequence). V dropped 0 bases and J dropped 2; count of bases not matched to a gene: 4. The length of the CDR3 is 16 residues. Here the CDR3 DNA reads TGTGCCAGCAGCTTAGCTGGGGACAGCCCTGGAAACACCATATATTTT. Translation gives CASSLAGDSPGNTIYF.

The V call is TRBV5-6, the J call TRBJ1-4; D unresolved. V was trimmed by 4 bases and J by 7 bases, leaving 8 bases between them. Germline V CDR1 and CDR2: SGHDT, YYEEEE. The CDR3 sequence is 12 residues long. Written as DNA, the CDR3 is TGTGCCAGCAGCGGCCCGGGTGAAAAACTGTTTTTT. Protein sequence: CASSGPGEKLFF.

This clone was seen only a few times. The rearrangement joins TRBV2 to TRBJ1-4; 9 nucleotides line up with TRBD1. Germline CDR1 is SNHLY and CDR2 is FYNNEI. The V and J ends lost 5 bases and 3 bases, in that order; junction bases with no gene match: 7. The CDR3 has 16 amino acids. DNA for the CDR3: TGTGCCAGCAGTCGGGACAGGGTTGGGGCTAATGAAAAACTGTTTTTT. This sequence encodes CASSRDRVGANEKLFF.

This chain uses TRBV19 with TRBJ1-3; D might be TRBD1 (5 bases). V lost 3 bases and J lost 4, with 16 bases in between. Germline V gene lookup returns CDR1 LNHDA and CDR2 SQIVND (reference sequence). The CDR3 extends over 16 amino acids. The CDR3 region is CASSILVGPGGNTIYF. The CDR3 DNA reads as TGTGCCAGTAGTATTCTTGTGGGGCCTGGAGGAAACACCATATATTTT.

There are a few counts of this clone. The chain employs TRBV19 and TRBJ2-1, with 14 bases that match TRBD2. V trimming: 3 bases; J trimming: 6 bases; junction bases outside the gene matches: 10. CDR1 is LNHDA and CDR2 is SQIVND in the germline V gene (reference sequence). The CDR3 contains 18 residues. The CDR3 coding sequence is TGTGCCAGTAGTATCGGGGGACTAGCGGGAGCAGTGGCCAATGAGCAGTTCTTC. It yields the protein CASSIGGLAGAVANEQFF.

This chain joins TRBV9 and TRBJ1-1; TRBD1 aligns across 8 bases. Germline CDR1 reads SGDLS; CDR2 reads YYNGEE. The CDR3 consists of 14 residues. Trimming at V came to 3 bases and at J to 1 base, leaving 2 bases not matched to a gene. The DNA of the CDR3 is TGTGCCAGCAGCGGTGGGACAGGGAACACTGAAGCTTTCTTT. Translating gives CASSGGTGNTEAFF.

This chain joins TRBV7-6 and TRBJ2-1, with D perhaps matching TRBD2 (5 bases). Trimming stripped 0 bases from V and 7 bases from J, with 10 bases between. CDR1 and CDR2 from the germline V gene are SGHVS and FNYEAQ. The CDR3 sequence is 14 residues long. CDR3 amino acids: CASSLAGSGNEQFF. The CDR3 nucleotides are TGTGCCAGCAGCTTAGCAGGGAGCGGTAATGAGCAGTTCTTC.

This rearrangement joins TRBV10-3 to TRBJ2-1; 12 bases agree with TRBD2. J lost 5 bases, V lost 6 bases, and 5 bases had no gene match. The CDR3 sequence is 15 residues long. CDR1 and CDR2 (germline): ENHRY, SYGVKD. The CDR3 nucleotides read TGTGCCATCAGCGCTAGCGGGAGGGATCACAATGAGCAGTTCTTC. Translating gives CAISASGRDHNEQFF.

In this sample, this clone turned up a few times. The chain recombines TRBV29-1 with TRBJ2-3; TRBD2 is a possible D gene (6 bases). The CDR3 totals 14 residues. The V gene lost 5 bases and the J gene lost 0 bases, with 12 bases spanning the gap. The germline CDR1 and CDR2 sequences are SQVTM and ANQGSEA. The CDR3 sequence: CSVSPGGSTDTQYF. The DNA of the CDR3 is TGCAGCGTTTCTCCCGGGGGAAGCACAGATACGCAGTATTTT.

The chain couples TRBV6-5 to TRBJ2-7; 7 bases line up with TRBD2. CDR3 length equals 14 residues. With 7 bases clipped from V and 2 bases from J, the junction kept 8 bases outside the gene matches. Germline V gene lookup returns CDR1 MNHEY and CDR2 SVGAGI. CDR3 coding DNA: TGTGCCAGCAACTCGGGCGGGGGAGCCTACGAGCAGTACTTC. Its protein is CASNSGGGAYEQYF.

This clone showed up just a few times. V usage is TRBV6-5 and J usage is TRBJ2-1, with 10 bases matching TRBD2. CDR1 and CDR2 (germline): MNHEY, SVGAGI. The CDR3 covers 16 residues. J gave up 4 bases and V 2 bases, and 5 bases lay outside the gene matches. The CDR3 sequence: CASSYTGLAAYNEQFF. DNA of the CDR3: TGTGCCAGCAGTTACACCGGACTAGCGGCTTACAATGAGCAGTTCTTC.

A note on this clone: Other DNA sequences from this sample encode an identical CDR3 as well. In nucleotides, the CDR3 is TGTGCCAGCAGTGTCCAGGGTGGTGAGCAGTACGTC. Protein: CASSVQGGEQYV. This chain links TRBV6-1 with TRBJ2-7, with a tentative D call TRBD1 (5 bases). The CDR3 is made up of 12 amino acids. Germline V gene lookup returns CDR1 MNHNS and CDR2 SASEGT. The V and J ends lost 4 bases and 7 bases respectively, with 11 bases between them.

This clone turned up a few times. The chain recombines TRBV6-1 with TRBJ2-1, with TRBD2 matching over 12 bases. The CDR3 runs 16 residues. Germline lookup yields CDR1 MNHNS and CDR2 SASEGT. The trim removed 2 bases at V and 6 bases at J, leaving 5 bases unmatched. Here the CDR3 DNA reads TGTGCCAGCAGTGAATCTAGCGGGGGGGCGTTCAATGAGCAGTTCTTC. It yields the protein CASSESSGGAFNEQFF.

This chain's CDR3 is CASSKDRGEEKLFF. CDR3 DNA sequence: TGCGCCAGCAGCAAGGACAGGGGAGAGGAAAAACTGTTTTTT. The rearrangement links TRBV5-1 to TRBJ1-4; 9 bases map to TRBD1. The CDR3 loop spans 14 amino acids. Germline V CDR1 and CDR2: SGHRS, YFSETQ. The V segment lost 4 bases and the J segment 8 bases; nucleotides outside the gene matches: 6.

The chain joins TRBV28 to TRBJ2-3; 11 positions match TRBD2. The germline V gene has CDR1 MDHEN and CDR2 SYDVKM. J was trimmed by 3 bases and V by 6 bases; bases with no gene match: 8. This CDR3 is 16 amino acids long. Here the CDR3 reads CASRPASGGLTDTQYF. The CDR3 DNA is TGTGCCAGCAGACCCGCTAGCGGGGGGTTGACAGATACGCAGTATTTT.

The chain couples TRBV6-6 to TRBJ2-7, with 9 bases that match TRBD1. From germline, CDR1 is MNHNY and CDR2 SVGAGI (reference sequence). The CDR3 totals 15 residues. The V gene end was trimmed by 5 bases and the J gene end by 2 bases; junction bases not matched to a gene: 7. CDR3 region: CASSQGQGFTYEQYV. The CDR3 coding sequence is TGTGCCAGCAGTCAGGGACAGGGCTTTACCTACGAGCAGTACGTC.

This clone turned up a few times. The genes are TRBV28 and TRBJ1-2; tentatively, D is TRBD1 (6 bases). The CDR3 loop spans 16 amino acids. V was pared by 7 bases and J by 3 bases, with 21 bases between. Germline loops: CDR1 MDHEN, CDR2 SYDVKM. For the CDR3, the DNA is TGTGCCAGCATCGGACTCCGGGGCAGGGGCGACTATGGCTACACCTTC. Translating gives CASIGLRGRGDYGYTF.

CDR3 nucleotides: TGTGCCAGCAGAACAAGGGGGCCAATGCGAGTTAATTACACCGGGGAGCTGTTTTTT. Amino acid sequence: CASRTRGPMRVNYTGELFF. The chain recombines TRBV7-9 with TRBJ2-2, with 7 nucleotides matching TRBD1. Trimming cost V 6 bases and J 3 bases; bases outside gene matches: 19. Germline V gene data show CDR1 as SEHNR and CDR2 as FQNEAQ (reference sequence). The CDR3 has 19 amino acids. Looking up the rest from reference TRBV7-9 and TRBJ2-2 gives the full variable domain: DTGVSQNPRHKITKRGQNVTFRCDPISEHNRLYWYRQTLGQGPEFLTYFQNEAQLEKSRLLSDRFSAERPKGSFSTLEIQRTEQGDSAMYLCASRTRGPMRVNYTGELFFGEGSRLTVL.

CDR3 region: CASSDSGRSGANVLTF. CDR3 nucleotides: TGTGCCAGCAGTGACTCGGGGAGGTCTGGGGCCAACGTCCTGACTTTC. The chain is built from TRBV6-4 and TRBJ2-6; D might be TRBD2 (6 bases). There are 16 residues in the CDR3. The V gene lost 0 bases and the J gene lost 1 base, with 7 bases spanning the gap. From germline, CDR1 is MRHNA and CDR2 SNTAGT.

This clone occurred a few times. The chain has TRBV14 and TRBJ2-1, with TRBD2 matching 9 bases. Germline V gene lookup returns CDR1 SGHDN and CDR2 FVKESK. The CDR3 contains 15 residues. The ends lost 2 bases at V and 8 bases at J; junction bases unmatched: 7. CDR3 region: CASSQPGLAIHEQFF. The CDR3 nucleotides are TGTGCCAGCAGCCAACCGGGACTAGCAATCCATGAGCAGTTCTTC.

J is TRBJ2-3 and V is TRBV2; 9 bases are shared with TRBD2. The germline gives CDR1 SNHLY, CDR2 FYNNEI. The trim removed 6 bases at V and 4 bases at J, leaving 11 bases unmatched. The CDR3 extends over 16 amino acids. The CDR3 bases are TGTGCCAGCAGAAGCCGACGTAGCGGGAGCGCAGATACGCAGTATTTT. Protein: CASRSRRSGSADTQYF.

This clone was seen more than once but under ten times. This chain joins TRBV5-8 and TRBJ2-2; maybe TRBD2 (5 bases). Per germline, CDR1 SGHTS and CDR2 YDEGEE. The CDR3 is 15 residues long. Trimming pared 4 bases from V and 1 base from J, leaving 11 bases between. CDR3 nucleotides: TGTGCCAGCAGCGGACCGGGAAAGAACACCGGGGAGCTGTTTTTT. It encodes CASSGPGKNTGELFF. The full variable domain, with the rest looked up from reference TRBV5-8 and TRBJ2-2, is EAGVTQSPTHLIKTRGQQATLRCSPISGHTSVYWYQQALGLGLQFLLWYDEGEERNRGNFPPRFSGRQFPNYSSELNVNALELEDSALYLCASSGPGKNTGELFFGEGSRLTVL.

The chain is built from TRBV15 and TRBJ2-5, with 7 nucleotides matching TRBD2. CDR1 is LNHNV and CDR2 is YYDKDF in the germline V gene (reference sequence). This CDR3 is 15 amino acids long. J was trimmed by 5 bases and V by 1 base; bases with no gene match: 7. CDR3 DNA sequence: TGTGCCACCAGCAGAGCGGGGGGAAGGGTGGAGACCCAGTACTTC. The encoded protein is CATSRAGGRVETQYF.